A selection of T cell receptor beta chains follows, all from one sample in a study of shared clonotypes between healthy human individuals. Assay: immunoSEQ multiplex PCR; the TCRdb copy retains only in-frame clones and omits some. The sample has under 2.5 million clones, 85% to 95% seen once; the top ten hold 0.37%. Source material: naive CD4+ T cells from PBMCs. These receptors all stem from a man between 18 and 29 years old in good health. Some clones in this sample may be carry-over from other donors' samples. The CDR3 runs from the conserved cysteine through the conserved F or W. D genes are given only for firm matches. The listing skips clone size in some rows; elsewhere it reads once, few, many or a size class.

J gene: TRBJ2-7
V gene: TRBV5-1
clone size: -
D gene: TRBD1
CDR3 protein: CASRTTGEIYEQYF
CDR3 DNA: TGCGCCAGCAGGACTACAGGGGAGATCTACGAGCAGTACTTC

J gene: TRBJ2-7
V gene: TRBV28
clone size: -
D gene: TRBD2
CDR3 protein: CASSLGASGSYEQYF
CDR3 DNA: TGTGCCAGCAGTTTAGGGGCTAGCGGGAGTTACGAGCAGTACTTC

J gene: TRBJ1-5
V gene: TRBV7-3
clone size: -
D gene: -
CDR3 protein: CASSPGLGQPQHF
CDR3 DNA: TGTGCCAGCAGCCCAGGGTTGGGTCAGCCCCAGCATTTT

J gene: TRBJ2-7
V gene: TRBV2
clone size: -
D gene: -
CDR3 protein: CASRPDRDPFSYEQYF
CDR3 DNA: TGTGCCAGCAGACCAGACCGGGACCCATTCTCCTACGAGCAGTACTTC

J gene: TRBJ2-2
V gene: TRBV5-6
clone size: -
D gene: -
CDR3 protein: CASSLRTGSANTGELFF
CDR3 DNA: TGTGCCAGCAGCTTGCGAACCGGGAGCGCGAACACCGGGGAGCTGTTTTTT

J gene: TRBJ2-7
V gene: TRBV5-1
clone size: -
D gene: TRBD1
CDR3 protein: CASSSRTGRYEQYF
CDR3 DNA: TGCGCCAGCAGCTCTCGGACAGGGCGGTACGAGCAGTACTTC

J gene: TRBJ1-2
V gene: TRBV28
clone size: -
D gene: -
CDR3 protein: CASSITGLRGYTF
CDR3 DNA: TGTGCCAGCAGTATAACAGGGCTTCGGGGCTACACCTTC

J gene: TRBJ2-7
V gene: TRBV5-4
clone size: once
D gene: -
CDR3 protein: CASSLAGSYEQYF
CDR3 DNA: TGTGCCAGCAGCTTGGCTGGTTCCTACGAGCAGTACTTC

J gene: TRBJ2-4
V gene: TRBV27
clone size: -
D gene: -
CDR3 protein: CASRPQGQNIQYF
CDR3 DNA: TGTGCCAGCAGACCACAGGGACAAAACATTCAGTACTTC

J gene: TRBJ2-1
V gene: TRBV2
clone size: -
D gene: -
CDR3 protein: CASTPLYNEQFF
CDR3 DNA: TGTGCCAGCACCCCCCTCTACAATGAGCAGTTCTTC

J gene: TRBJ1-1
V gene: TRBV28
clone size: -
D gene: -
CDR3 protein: CASSLGTPNTEAFF
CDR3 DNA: TGTGCCAGCAGTTTGGGGACACCGAACACTGAAGCTTTCTTT

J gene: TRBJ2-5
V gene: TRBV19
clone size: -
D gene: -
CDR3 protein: CASSIGTSTGTQYF
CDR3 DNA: TGTGCCAGTAGTATTGGGACCTCGACGGGGACCCAGTACTTC

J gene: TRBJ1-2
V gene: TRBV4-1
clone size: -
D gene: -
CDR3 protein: CASSQDQGRASGYTF
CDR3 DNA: TGCGCCAGCAGCCAAGACCAGGGAAGGGCTTCGGGCTACACCTTC

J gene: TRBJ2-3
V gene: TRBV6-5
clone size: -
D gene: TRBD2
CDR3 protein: CASMTSGRVNTQYF
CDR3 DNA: TGTGCCAGCATGACTAGCGGGAGAGTGAATACGCAGTATTTT

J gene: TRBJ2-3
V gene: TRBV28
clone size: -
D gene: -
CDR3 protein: CASMRDDTQYF
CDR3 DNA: TGTGCCAGCATGAGGGACGATACGCAGTATTTT

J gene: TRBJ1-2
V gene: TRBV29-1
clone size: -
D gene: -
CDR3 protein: CSVRRGREVYGYTF
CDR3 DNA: TGCAGCGTAAGGAGGGGCAGGGAGGTCTATGGCTACACCTTC

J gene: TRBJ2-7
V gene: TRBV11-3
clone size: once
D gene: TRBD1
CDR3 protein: CASSLGGGQGSYEQYF
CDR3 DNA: TGTGCCAGCAGCTTAGGCGGAGGACAGGGTTCCTACGAGCAGTACTTC

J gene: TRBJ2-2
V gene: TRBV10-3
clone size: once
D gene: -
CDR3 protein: CAISESVGTGELFF
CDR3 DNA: TGTGCCATCAGTGAGTCGGTAGGCACCGGGGAGCTGTTTTTT

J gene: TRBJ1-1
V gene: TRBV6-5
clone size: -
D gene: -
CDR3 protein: CASSYSPSGTEAFF
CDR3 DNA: TGTGCCAGCAGTTACTCGCCGTCCGGAACTGAAGCTTTCTTT

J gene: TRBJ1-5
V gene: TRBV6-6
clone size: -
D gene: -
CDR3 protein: CASSYRRTPSDQPQHF
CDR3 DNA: TGTGCCAGCAGTTACCGACGGACGCCCAGCGATCAGCCCCAGCATTTT

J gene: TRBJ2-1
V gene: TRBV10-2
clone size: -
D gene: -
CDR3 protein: CATRWSREGNEQFF
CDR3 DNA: TGCGCCACCCGCTGGTCGCGAGAGGGAAATGAGCAGTTCTTC

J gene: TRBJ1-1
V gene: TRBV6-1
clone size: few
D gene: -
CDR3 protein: CASSLTAMNTEAFF
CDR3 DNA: TGTGCCAGCAGCCTGACAGCCATGAACACTGAAGCTTTCTTT

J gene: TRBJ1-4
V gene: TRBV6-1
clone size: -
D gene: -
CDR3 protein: CASSDFREKLFF
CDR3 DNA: TGTGCCAGCAGTGATTTCCGAGAAAAACTGTTTTTT

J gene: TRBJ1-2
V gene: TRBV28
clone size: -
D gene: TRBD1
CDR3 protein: CASSSTGLVGGYTF
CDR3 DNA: TGTGCCAGCAGTTCGACAGGGTTGGTCGGGGGCTACACCTTC

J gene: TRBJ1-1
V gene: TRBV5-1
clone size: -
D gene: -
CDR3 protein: CASSLEHRERRAEAFF
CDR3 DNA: TGCGCCAGCAGCTTGGAACACAGGGAAAGGAGGGCTGAAGCTTTCTTT

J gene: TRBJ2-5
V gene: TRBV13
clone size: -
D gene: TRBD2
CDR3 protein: CASSLGGLAVGETQYF
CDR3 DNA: TGTGCCAGCAGCTTAGGGGGACTAGCGGTTGGAGAGACCCAGTACTTC

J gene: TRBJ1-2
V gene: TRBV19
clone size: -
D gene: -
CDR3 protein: CASSMTVNYGYTF
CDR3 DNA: TGTGCCAGTAGTATGACGGTCAACTATGGCTACACCTTC

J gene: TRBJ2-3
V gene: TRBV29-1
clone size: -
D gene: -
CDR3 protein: CSVEDRYTDTQYF
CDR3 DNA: TGCAGCGTGGAAGATAGATACACAGATACGCAGTATTTT

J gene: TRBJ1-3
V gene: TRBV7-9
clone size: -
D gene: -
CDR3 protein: CASSDNYGPSSGNTIYF
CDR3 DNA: TGTGCCAGCAGCGACAACTACGGTCCGAGCTCGGGAAACACCATATATTTT

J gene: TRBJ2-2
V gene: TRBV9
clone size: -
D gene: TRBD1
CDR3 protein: CASSVTVSPRGTGELFF
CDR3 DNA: TGTGCCAGCAGCGTAACAGTATCTCCCAGGGGGACCGGGGAGCTGTTTTTT

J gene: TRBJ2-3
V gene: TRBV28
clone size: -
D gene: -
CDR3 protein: CASSPILPFTDTQYF
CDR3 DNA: TGTGCCAGCAGTCCCATCCTCCCATTCACAGATACGCAGTATTTT

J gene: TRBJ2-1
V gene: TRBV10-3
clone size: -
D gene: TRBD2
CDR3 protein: CAISDSGSGSEQFF
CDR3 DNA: TGTGCCATCAGTGACAGCGGGAGCGGCAGTGAGCAGTTCTTC

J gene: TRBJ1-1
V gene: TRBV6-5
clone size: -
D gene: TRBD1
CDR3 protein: CASGGTGGVGTEAFF
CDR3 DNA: TGTGCCAGCGGAGGGACAGGGGGCGTGGGGACTGAAGCTTTCTTT

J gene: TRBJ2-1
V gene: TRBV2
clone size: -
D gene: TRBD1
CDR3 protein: CAMDRGLSSEQFF
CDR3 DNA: TGTGCCATGGACAGGGGTCTCTCATCGGAGCAGTTCTTC

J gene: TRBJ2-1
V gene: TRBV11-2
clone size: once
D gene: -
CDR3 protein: CASSLVAGQGEQFF
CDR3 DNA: TGTGCCAGCAGCTTAGTGGCCGGCCAGGGTGAGCAGTTCTTC

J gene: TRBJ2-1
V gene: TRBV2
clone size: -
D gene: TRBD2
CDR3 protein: CASSVLAGNNEQFF
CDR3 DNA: TGTGCCAGCAGTGTCCTAGCGGGTAACAATGAGCAGTTCTTC

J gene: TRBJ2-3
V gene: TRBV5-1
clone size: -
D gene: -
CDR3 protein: CASSLMQANTDTQYF
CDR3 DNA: TGCGCCAGCAGCTTGATGCAAGCAAACACAGATACGCAGTATTTT

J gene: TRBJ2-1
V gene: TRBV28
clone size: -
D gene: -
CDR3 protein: CASKPVGGTNEQFF
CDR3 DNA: TGTGCCAGCAAACCCGTAGGCGGGACTAATGAGCAGTTCTTC